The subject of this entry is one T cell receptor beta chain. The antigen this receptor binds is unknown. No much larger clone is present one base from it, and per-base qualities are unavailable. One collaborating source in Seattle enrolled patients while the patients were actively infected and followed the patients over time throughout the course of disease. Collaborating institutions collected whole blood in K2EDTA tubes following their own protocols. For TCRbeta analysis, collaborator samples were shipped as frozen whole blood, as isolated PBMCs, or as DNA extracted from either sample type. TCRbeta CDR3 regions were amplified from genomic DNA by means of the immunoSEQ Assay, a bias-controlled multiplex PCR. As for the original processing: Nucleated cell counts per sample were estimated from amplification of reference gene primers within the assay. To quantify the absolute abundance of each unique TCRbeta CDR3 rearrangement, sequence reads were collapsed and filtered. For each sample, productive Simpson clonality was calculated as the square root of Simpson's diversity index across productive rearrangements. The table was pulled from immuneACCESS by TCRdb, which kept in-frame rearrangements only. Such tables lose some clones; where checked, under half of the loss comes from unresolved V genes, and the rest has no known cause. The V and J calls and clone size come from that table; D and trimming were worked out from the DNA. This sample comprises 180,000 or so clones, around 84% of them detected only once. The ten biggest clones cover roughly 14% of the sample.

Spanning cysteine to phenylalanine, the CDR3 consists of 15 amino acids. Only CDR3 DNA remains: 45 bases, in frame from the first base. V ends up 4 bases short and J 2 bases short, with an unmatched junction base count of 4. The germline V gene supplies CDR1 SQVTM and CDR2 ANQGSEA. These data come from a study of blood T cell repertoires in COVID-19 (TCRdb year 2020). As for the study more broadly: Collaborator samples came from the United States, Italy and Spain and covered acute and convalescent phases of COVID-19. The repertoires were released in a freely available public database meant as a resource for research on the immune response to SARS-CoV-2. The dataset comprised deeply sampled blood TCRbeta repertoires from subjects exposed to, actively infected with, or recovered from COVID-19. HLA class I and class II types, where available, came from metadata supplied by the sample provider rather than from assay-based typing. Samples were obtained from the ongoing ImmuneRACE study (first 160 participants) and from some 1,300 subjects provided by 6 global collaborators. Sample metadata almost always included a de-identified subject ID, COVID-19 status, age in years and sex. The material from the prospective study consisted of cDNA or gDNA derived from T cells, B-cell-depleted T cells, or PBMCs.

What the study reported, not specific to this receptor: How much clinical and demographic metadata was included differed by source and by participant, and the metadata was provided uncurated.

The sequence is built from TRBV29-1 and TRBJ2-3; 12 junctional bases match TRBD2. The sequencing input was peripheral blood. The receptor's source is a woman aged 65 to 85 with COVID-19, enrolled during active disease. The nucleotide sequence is TGCAGCGTTGCAGGACTAGCGGGGTCCACAGATACGCAGTATTTT. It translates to CSVAGLAGSTDTQYF.